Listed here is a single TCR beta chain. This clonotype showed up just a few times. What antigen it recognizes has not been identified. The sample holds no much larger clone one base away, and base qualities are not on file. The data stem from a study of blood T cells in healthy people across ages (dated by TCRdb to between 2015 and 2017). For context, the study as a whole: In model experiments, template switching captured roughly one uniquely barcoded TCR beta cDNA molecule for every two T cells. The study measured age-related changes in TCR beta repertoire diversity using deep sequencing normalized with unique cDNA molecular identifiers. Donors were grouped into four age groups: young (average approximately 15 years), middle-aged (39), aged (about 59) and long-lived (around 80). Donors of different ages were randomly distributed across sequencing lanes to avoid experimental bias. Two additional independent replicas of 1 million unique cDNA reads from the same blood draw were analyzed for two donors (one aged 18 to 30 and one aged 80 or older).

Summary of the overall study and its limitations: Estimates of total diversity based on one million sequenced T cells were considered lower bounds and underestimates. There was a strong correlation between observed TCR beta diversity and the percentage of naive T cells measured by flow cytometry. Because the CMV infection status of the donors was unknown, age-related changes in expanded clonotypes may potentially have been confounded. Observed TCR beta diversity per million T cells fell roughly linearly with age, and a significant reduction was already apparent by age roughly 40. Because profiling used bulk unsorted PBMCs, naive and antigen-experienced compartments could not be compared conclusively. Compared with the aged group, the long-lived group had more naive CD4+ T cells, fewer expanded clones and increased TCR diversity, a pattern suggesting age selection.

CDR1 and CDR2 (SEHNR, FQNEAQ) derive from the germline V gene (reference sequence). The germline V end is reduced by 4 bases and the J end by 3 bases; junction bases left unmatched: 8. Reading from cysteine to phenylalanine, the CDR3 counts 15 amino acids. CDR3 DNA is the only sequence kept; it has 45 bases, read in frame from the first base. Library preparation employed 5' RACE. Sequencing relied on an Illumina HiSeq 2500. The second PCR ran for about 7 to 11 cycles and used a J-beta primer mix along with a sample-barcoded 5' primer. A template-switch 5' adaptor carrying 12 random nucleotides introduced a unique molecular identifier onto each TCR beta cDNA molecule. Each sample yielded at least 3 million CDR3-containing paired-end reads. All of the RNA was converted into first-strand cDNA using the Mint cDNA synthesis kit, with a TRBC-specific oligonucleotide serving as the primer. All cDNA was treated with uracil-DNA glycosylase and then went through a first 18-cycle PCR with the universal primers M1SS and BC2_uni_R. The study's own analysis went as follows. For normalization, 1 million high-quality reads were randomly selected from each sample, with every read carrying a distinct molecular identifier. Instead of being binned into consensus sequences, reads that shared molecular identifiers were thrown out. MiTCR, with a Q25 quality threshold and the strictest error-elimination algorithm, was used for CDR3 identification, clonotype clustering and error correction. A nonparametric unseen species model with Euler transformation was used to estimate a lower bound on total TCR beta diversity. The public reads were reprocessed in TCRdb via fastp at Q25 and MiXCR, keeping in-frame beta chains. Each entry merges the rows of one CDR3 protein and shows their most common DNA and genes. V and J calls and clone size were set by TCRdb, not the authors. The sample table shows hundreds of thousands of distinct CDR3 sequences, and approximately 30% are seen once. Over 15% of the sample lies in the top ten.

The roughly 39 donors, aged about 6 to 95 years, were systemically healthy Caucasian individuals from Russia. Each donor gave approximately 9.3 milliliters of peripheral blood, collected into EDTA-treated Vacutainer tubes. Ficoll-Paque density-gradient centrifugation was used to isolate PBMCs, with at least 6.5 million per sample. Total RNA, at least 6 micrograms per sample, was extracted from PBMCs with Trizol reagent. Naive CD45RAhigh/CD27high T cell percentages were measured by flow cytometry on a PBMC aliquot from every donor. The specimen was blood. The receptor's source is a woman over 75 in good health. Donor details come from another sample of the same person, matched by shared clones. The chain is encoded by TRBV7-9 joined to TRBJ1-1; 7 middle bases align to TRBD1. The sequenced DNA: TGTGCCAGCAGCTCAAGAACAGGGGTCCACACTGAAGCTTTCTTT. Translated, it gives CASSSRTGVHTEAFF.